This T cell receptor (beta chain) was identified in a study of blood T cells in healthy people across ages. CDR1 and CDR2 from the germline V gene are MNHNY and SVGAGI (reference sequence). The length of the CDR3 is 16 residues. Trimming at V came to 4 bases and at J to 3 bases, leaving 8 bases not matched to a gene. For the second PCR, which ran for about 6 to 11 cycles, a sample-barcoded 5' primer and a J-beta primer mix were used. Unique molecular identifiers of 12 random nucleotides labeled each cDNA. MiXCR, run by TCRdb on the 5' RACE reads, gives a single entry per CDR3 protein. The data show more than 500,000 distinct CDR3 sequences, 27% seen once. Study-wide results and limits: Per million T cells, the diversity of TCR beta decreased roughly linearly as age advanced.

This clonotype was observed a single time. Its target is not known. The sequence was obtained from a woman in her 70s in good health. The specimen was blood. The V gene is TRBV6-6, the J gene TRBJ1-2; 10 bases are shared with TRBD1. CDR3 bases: TGTGCCAGCAGTTCCACAGGAGGGACAGGGGACTATGGCTACACCTTC. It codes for CASSSTGGTGDYGYTF.